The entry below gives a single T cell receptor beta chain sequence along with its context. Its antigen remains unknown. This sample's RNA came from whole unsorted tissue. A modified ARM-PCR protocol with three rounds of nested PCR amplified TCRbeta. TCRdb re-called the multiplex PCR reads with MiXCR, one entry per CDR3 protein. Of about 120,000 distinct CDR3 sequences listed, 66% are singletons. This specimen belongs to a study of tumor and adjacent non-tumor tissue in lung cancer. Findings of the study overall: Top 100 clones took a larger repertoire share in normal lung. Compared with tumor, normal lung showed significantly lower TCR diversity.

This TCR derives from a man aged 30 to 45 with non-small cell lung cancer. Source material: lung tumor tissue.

CDR3 nucleotide sequence: TGTGCCACCAGTGACGGGTCCCGCGAGCAGTACTTC. Translation: CATSDGSREQYF. This rearrangement joins TRBV24-1 to TRBJ2-7; no clear D. Trimming shortened V by 4 bases and J by 6 bases, and 9 bases separated the two germline ends. CDR1 is KGHDR and CDR2 is SFDVKD in the germline V gene. The CDR3 loop spans 12 amino acids.